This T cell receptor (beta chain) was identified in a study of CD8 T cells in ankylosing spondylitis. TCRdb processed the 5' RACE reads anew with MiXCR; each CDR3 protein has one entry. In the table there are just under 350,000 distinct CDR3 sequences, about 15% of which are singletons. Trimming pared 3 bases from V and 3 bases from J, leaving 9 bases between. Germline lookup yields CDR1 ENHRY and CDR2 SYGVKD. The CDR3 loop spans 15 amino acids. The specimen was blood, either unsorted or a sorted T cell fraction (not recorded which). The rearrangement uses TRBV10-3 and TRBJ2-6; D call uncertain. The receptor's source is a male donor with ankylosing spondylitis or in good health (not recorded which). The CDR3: CAISDHPGGANVLTF. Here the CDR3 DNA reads TGTGCCATCAGTGACCACCCCGGTGGGGCCAACGTCCTGACTTTC.